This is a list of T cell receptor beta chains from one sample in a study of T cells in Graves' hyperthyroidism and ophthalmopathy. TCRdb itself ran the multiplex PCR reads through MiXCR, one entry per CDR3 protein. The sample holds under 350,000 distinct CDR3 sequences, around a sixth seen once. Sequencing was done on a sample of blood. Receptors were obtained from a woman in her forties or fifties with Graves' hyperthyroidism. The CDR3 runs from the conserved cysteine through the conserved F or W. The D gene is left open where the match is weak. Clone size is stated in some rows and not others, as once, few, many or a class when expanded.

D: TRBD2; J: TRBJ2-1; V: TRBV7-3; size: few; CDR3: CASSLNGGVTGNEQFF; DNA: TGTGCCAGCAGCTTAAACGGGGGGGTAACTGGCAATGAGCAGTTCTTC
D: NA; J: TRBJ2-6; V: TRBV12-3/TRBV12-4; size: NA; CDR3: CASSLGITLSGANVLTF; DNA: TGTGCCAGCAGTTTAGGGATAACCCTCTCTGGGGCCAACGTCCTGACTTTC
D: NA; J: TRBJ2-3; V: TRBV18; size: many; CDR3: CASSPTSEGDTQYF; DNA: TGTGCCAGCTCACCAACTAGTGAAGGTGATACGCAGTATTTT
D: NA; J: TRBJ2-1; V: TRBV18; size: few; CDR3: CASSPRSLAEQFF; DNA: TGTGCCAGCTCACCGCGGAGCCTTGCAGAGCAGTTCTTC
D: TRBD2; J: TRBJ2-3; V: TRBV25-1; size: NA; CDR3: CASSREGFTDTQYF; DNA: TGTGCCAGCAGTAGGGAGGGATTCACAGATACGCAGTATTTT
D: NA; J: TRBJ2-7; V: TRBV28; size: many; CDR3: CASSRGLAADYEQYF; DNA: TGTGCCAGCAGCCGAGGACTCGCCGCGGACTACGAGCAGTACTTC
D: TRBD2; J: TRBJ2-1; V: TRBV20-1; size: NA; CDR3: CSAKERLAAYNEQFF; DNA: TGCAGTGCCAAAGAAAGACTAGCGGCATACAATGAGCAGTTCTTC
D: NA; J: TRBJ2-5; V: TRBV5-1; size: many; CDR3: CASSTGPGGETQYF; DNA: TGCGCCAGCAGCACCGGGCCGGGCGGGGAGACCCAGTACTTC
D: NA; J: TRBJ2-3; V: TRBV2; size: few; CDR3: CASSPGEPTDTQYF; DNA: TGTGCCAGCAGCCCGGGGGAACCGACAGATACGCAGTATTTT
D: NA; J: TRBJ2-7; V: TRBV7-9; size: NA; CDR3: CASSLAGLRYEQYF; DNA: TGTGCCAGCAGCTTAGCGGGACTCCGCTACGAGCAGTACTTC
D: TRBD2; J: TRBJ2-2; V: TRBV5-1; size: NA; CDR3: CASSPWTSGRSNTGELFF; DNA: TGCGCCAGCAGCCCCTGGACTAGCGGGAGATCGAACACCGGGGAGCTGTTTTTT
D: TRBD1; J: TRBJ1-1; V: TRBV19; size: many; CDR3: CASSIPGGTEAFF; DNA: TGTGCCAGTAGTATTCCAGGGGGCACTGAAGCTTTCTTT
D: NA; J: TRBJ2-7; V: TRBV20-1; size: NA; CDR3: CSVQRAPDGSYEQYF; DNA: TGCAGTGTCCAACGGGCCCCGGACGGGAGCTACGAGCAGTACTTC
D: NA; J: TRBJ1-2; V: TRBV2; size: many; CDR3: CASRGGSYGYTF; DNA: TGTGCCAGCAGAGGAGGGTCATATGGCTACACCTTC
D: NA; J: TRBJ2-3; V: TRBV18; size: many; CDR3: CASSPRSRDTDTQYF; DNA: TGTGCCAGCTCACCGAGGTCCCGGGACACAGATACGCAGTATTTT
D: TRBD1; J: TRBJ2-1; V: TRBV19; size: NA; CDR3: CASSIPTRGPPVHEQFF; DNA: TGTGCCAGTAGTATTCCCACCAGGGGGCCCCCTGTACATGAGCAGTTCTTC
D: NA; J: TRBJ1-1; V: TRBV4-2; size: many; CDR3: CASSPSPGMRGTEAFF; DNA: TGTGCCAGCAGCCCCAGCCCGGGAATGAGAGGTACTGAAGCTTTCTTT
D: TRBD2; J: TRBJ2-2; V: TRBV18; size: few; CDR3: CASSPASGPTNTGELFF; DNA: TGTGCCAGCTCACCAGCTAGCGGGCCTACGAACACCGGGGAGCTGTTTTTT
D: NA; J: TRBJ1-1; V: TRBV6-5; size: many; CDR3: CASSYSIQNLNTEAFF; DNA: TGTGCCAGCAGTTACTCGATACAGAACCTAAACACTGAAGCTTTCTTT
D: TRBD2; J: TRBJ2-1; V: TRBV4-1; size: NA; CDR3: CASSQQPGTSGYNEQFF; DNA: TGCGCCAGCAGCCAACAACCAGGGACTAGCGGATACAATGAGCAGTTCTTC
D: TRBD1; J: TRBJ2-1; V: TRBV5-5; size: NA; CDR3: CASSLTGEGGNEQFF; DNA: TGTGCCAGCAGCTTAACAGGGGAAGGAGGCAATGAGCAGTTCTTC
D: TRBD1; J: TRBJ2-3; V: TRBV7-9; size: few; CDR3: CASSLALEGAEADTQYF; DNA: TGTGCCAGCAGCTTAGCGCTTGAGGGGGCCGAGGCAGATACGCAGTATTTT
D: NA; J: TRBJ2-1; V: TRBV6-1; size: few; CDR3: CASSEVAGKVLHNEQFF; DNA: TGTGCCAGCAGTGAAGTAGCAGGGAAGGTCCTACACAATGAGCAGTTCTTC
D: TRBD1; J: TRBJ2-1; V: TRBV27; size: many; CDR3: CASSSFQGTGGINEQFF; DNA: TGTGCCAGCAGCTCCTTTCAGGGGACAGGGGGAATCAATGAGCAGTTCTTC
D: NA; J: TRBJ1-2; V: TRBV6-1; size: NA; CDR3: CASRGGTGGYTF; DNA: TGTGCCAGCAGAGGGGGGACCGGTGGCTACACCTTC
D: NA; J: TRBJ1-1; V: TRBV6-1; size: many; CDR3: CASMRVWTEAFF; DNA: TGTGCCAGCATGAGGGTGTGGACTGAAGCTTTCTTT
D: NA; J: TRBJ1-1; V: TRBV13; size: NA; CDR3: CASSLGLGDTEAFF; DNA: TGTGCCAGCAGCTTAGGCCTCGGGGACACTGAAGCTTTCTTT
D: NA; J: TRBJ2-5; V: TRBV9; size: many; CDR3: CASSAGPDSGQETQYF; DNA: TGTGCCAGCAGCGCCGGACCGGACAGCGGTCAAGAGACCCAGTACTTC
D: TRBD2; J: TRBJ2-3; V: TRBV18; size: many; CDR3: CASSSLPTSGTSTDTQYF; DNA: TGTGCCAGCTCATCTCTTCCCACTAGCGGGACCTCCACAGATACGCAGTATTTT
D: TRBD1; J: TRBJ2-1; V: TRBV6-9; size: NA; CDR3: CASSYRTGRAYNEQFF; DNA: TGTGCCAGCAGTTACCGGACAGGGCGGGCCTACAATGAGCAGTTCTTC
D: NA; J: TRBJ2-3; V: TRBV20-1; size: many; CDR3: CSALSGAVADTQYF; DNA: TGCAGTGCCCTCTCGGGGGCCGTGGCAGATACGCAGTATTTT
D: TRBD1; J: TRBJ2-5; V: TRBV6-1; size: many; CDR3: CASSEAEGQGVETQYF; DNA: TGTGCCAGCAGTGAAGCTGAGGGACAGGGCGTAGAGACCCAGTACTTC
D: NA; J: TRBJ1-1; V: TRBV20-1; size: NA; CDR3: CSARDDTLEAFF; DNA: TGCAGTGCTAGAGACGACACGTTGGAAGCTTTCTTT
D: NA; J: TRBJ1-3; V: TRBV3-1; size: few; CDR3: CASSLDRFSSGNTIYF; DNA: TGTGCCAGCAGCCTTGACCGTTTCTCCTCTGGAAACACCATATATTTT
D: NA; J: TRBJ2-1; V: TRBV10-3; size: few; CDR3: CATSPTNEQFF; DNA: TGTGCCACCTCACCCACAAATGAGCAGTTCTTC